This entry features one TCR beta chain sequence. Its antigen is unknown. The CDR3 runs to 15 residues. The germline V gene encodes CDR1 LNHDA and CDR2 SQIVND (reference sequence). V lost 5 bases to trimming and J lost 3 bases; unmatched junction nucleotides: 9. This entry comes from a study of T cells in Graves' hyperthyroidism and ophthalmopathy. General observations from the study: Most thyroid-expanded clonotypes above 0.001 were also found in blood. Model output signaled ophthalmopathy a median roughly 6.5 months ahead of onset.

RNA transcripts provided the source from which TCR beta CDR3 regions were amplified. HTBI primers were used for first-round RT-PCR of the TCR CDR3. MiXCR, run by TCRdb on the multiplex PCR reads, gives a single entry per CDR3 protein. The sample shows approximately 640,000 distinct CDR3 sequences, roughly 46% of them seen only once. The clonotype comes from an adult man with Graves' disease, either hyperthyroidism or ophthalmopathy (not recorded which). Input material: peripheral blood or thyroid tissue (not recorded which). This rearrangement joins TRBV19 to TRBJ1-1, with 7 bases aligning to TRBD1. DNA for the CDR3: TGTGCCAGTAGTTTCCTCCCCGACAGGGACACTGAAGCTTTCTTT. Translating gives CASSFLPDRDTEAFF.